Listed here are 22 T cell receptor beta chains from one sample, sequenced in a study of molecular identifiers for immune sequencing clone quantification. TCRdb analysed the PCR reads with MiXCR anew, one entry per CDR3 protein. The sample shows some 40,000 distinct CDR3 sequences, approximately 17% of them seen only once. The material sequenced was naive CD8+ T cells from blood, with Jurkat cell RNA spiked in. The subset is: FACS-sorted CD8+CD4-CCR7+CD45RA+ naive T cells. The receptors originated from a human donor in good health. Some libraries in this study had Jurkat cell RNA spiked in.

V and J are TRBV4-1 and TRBJ2-2; D may be TRBD1 or TRBD2 (6 bases each). The CDR3 is made up of 14 amino acids. Trimming took off 7 bases at V and 3 bases at J, with 12 bases between the two ends. CDR1 MGHRA and CDR2 YSYEKL come from the germline V gene. The CDR3 loop reads CASKNREDTGELFF. The CDR3 coding sequence is TGCGCCAGCAAGAACAGGGAGGACACCGGGGAGCTGTTTTTT.

The table lists this clonotype with many counts. The genes are TRBV6-5 and TRBJ2-5, with TRBD2 matching over 10 bases. CDR1 and CDR2 from the germline V gene are MNHEY and SVGAGI. There are 17 residues in the CDR3. Trimming at V came to 6 bases and at J to 5 bases, leaving 15 bases not matched to a gene. This CDR3 is CASSPTPLAGAGETQYF. CDR3 sequence (DNA): TGTGCCAGCAGCCCGACCCCTCTAGCGGGAGCTGGGGAGACCCAGTACTTC.

At least ten counts were recorded for this clonotype. The gene calls are TRBV27 and TRBJ1-2; D ambiguous. There are 14 residues in the CDR3. CDR1 and CDR2 from the germline V gene are MNHEY and SMNVEV (reference sequence). V lost 5 bases, J lost 8 bases, and 18 bases lay in between. The CDR3 region is CASSDRAPHNGYTF. DNA of the CDR3: TGTGCCAGCAGTGACCGGGCCCCACACAACGGCTACACCTTC.

Ten or more counts support this clonotype. The V and J genes are TRBV9 and TRBJ1-2; TRBD1 aligns across 7 bases. This CDR3 region has 15 residues. Trimming at V came to 2 bases and at J to 7 bases, leaving 11 bases not matched to a gene. The germline V gene encodes CDR1 SGDLS and CDR2 YYNGEE. The CDR3 nucleotides are TGTGCCAGCAGCGTCGGTAGACAGGGCTCTGGTGGCTACACCTTC. Translating it yields CASSVGRQGSGGYTF. Complete variable domain (other parts from reference TRBV9 and TRBJ1-2): DSGVTQTPKHLITATGQRVTLRCSPRSGDLSVYWYQQSLDQGLQFLIQYYNGEERAKGNILERFSAQQFPDLHSELNLSSLELGDSALYFCASSVGRQGSGGYTFGSGTRLTVV.

This clonotype was seen at least ten times. This chain uses TRBV9 with TRBJ2-7; D gene unclear. V was cut by 1 base and J by 5 bases, with 7 bases left in between. Germline loops: CDR1 SGDLS, CDR2 YYNGEE. This CDR3 region has 12 residues. This chain's CDR3 is CASSVWDHEQYF. The CDR3 DNA reads TGTGCCAGCAGCGTATGGGATCACGAGCAGTACTTC.

The table lists this clonotype with a few counts. The CDR3: CASSQEQSPGTSGYNEQFF. DNA of the CDR3: TGTGCCAGCAGCCAAGAACAATCCCCCGGGACTAGCGGATACAATGAGCAGTTCTTC. The J gene is TRBJ2-1, the V gene TRBV3-1; 11 bases line up with TRBD2. V gave up 0 bases and J gave up 4 bases; unmatched junction bases: 11. CDR1 LGHDT and CDR2 YNNKEL come from the germline V gene (reference sequence). The CDR3 is 19 amino acids.

This clonotype was counted ten times or more. This chain connects TRBV9 to TRBJ2-1; D is unresolved. Trimming removed 0 bases from V and 1 base from J, with 8 bases in between. CDR3 length equals 15 residues. The germline gives CDR1 SGDLS, CDR2 YYNGEE. The CDR3 DNA sequence: TGTGCCAGCAGCGTAGGACGAGGATCCTACAATGAGCAGTTCTTC. The encoded protein is CASSVGRGSYNEQFF.

The chain has TRBV6-5 and TRBJ2-2; perhaps TRBD2 as D (6 bases). Trimming stripped 5 bases from V and 0 bases from J, with 16 bases between. The CDR3 loop spans 17 amino acids. CDR1 and CDR2 (germline): MNHEY, SVGAGI. CDR3 nucleotide sequence: TGTGCCAGCAGTCACTTCATAGCGGACCCGAACACCGGGGAGCTGTTTTTT. It specifies CASSHFIADPNTGELFF.

Turning to this clonotype: Relative to the germline gene, one junction end is altered; a read error may explain this. This chain uses TRBV9 with TRBJ2-3; possibly TRBD2 for D (6 bases). Germline loops: CDR1 SGDLS, CDR2 YYNGEE. This CDR3 spans 14 amino acids. CDR3 protein: CTSSAQGGADTQYF. The CDR3 region has the DNA TGTACCAGCAGCGCTCAAGGCGGGGCAGATACGCAGTATTTT. Drawing the rest from reference TRBV9 and TRBJ2-3, the complete variable domain is DSGVTQTPKHLITATGQRVTLRCSPRSGDLSVYWYQQSLDQGLQFLIQYYNGEERAKGNILERFSAQQFPDLHSELNLSSLELGDSALYFCTSSAQGGADTQYFGPGTRLTVL.

As concerns this clonotype: A single base separates this from a much larger clone, so it may be a read error. The chain joins TRBV6-2 or TRBV6-3 to TRBJ2-3; D ambiguous. With 4 bases removed from V and 10 bases from J, the gap between germline ends came to 15 bases. Germline-derived CDR1 and CDR2 are MNHEY and SVGEGT. This CDR3 comprises 13 residues. This CDR3 reads CASSFYEPDAQYF. DNA for the CDR3: TGTGCCAGCAGTTTCTATGAACCGGATGCGCAGTATTTT.

The chain has TRBV28 and TRBJ2-7; TRBD2 agrees at 10 bases. CDR1 and CDR2 (germline): MDHEN, SYDVKM. The CDR3 is 16 residues long. J was trimmed by 2 bases and V by 4 bases; bases with no gene match: 8. DNA for the CDR3: TGTGCCAGCAGTTCCCTAGCGGGAGAGGACCCCTACGAGCAGTACTTC. Protein sequence: CASSSLAGEDPYEQYF.

This clonotype has a count of ten or more. CDR3 DNA: TGTGCCAGCAGTTTTCCGGGGAATCAAGAGACCCAGTACTTC. It encodes CASSFPGNQETQYF. The chain links TRBV28 to TRBJ2-5; D is possibly TRBD2 (5 bases). The V end lost 3 bases, the J end lost 2 bases, and 10 bases lay between the germline ends. This CDR3 region has 14 residues. Germline V gene data show CDR1 as MDHEN and CDR2 as SYDVKM.

In regard to this clonotype: With a much larger clone just one base away, this may be a read error. The chain is built from TRBV9 and TRBJ2-1; D unclear. The CDR3 sequence is 13 residues long. The germline V and J ends were trimmed by 2 bases and 12 bases, with 15 bases remaining between them. Germline CDR1 SGDLS, CDR2 YYNGEE. The CDR3 DNA reads as TGTGCCAGCAGCGTCGGTCCGCCGGTTGGGCAGTTCTTC. Translating it yields CASSVGPPVGQFF.

The chain is built from TRBV20-1 and TRBJ2-1, with no clear D. Per the germline V gene, CDR1 is DFQATT and CDR2 is SNEGSKA (reference sequence). V lost 1 base, J lost 6 bases, and 10 bases lay in between. This CDR3 comprises 13 residues. The CDR3 DNA sequence: TGCAGTGCTAGAGGTTGGCCAGGCAATGAGCAGTTCTTC. Protein sequence: CSARGWPGNEQFF.

At least ten counts were recorded for this clonotype. V usage is TRBV28 and J usage is TRBJ2-7, with TRBD2 identical over 7 bases. Germline V gives CDR1 MDHEN, CDR2 SYDVKM. The CDR3 runs to 13 residues. V was clipped by 4 bases and J by 4 bases; unmatched bases: 4. Here the CDR3 DNA reads TGTGCCAGCAGTTGGGAGGGGATGTACGAGCAGTACTTC. As protein: CASSWEGMYEQYF.

This clonotype was found many times. The chain couples TRBV12-3 or TRBV12-4 to TRBJ1-4; D perhaps matches TRBD1 (5 bases). CDR3 length equals 11 residues. Between the trimmed V and J ends, which lost 6 bases and 14 bases, there was a span of 13 bases. Here the CDR3 DNA reads TGTGCCAGCAGCGCCGGGACGGATCTGTTTTTT. Its translation is CASSAGTDLFF.

This clonotype was detected ten times or more. The chain has TRBV15 and TRBJ2-1; 7 nucleotides match TRBD1. This CDR3 region has 16 residues. V was pared by 3 bases and J by 6 bases, with 11 bases of the junction left unmatched. Germline V CDR1 and CDR2: LNHNV, YYDKDF (reference sequence). The CDR3 DNA sequence: TGTGCCACCAGCAGCGACAGGGCAGAGGCGGGCAATGAGCAGTTCTTC. This encodes CATSSDRAEAGNEQFF.

Of note for this clonotype: This may be a read error, as it is one base from a much larger clone. V is TRBV28 and J is TRBJ1-2, with D possibly matching TRBD1 (5 bases). The CDR3 has 13 amino acids. Per germline, CDR1 MDHEN and CDR2 SYDVKM. CDR3 protein: CASSLTETYSYTF. As DNA, the CDR3 is TGTGCCAGCAGTTTGACAGAGACCTATAGCTACACCTTC.

The V call is TRBV20-1, the J call TRBJ2-3; 8 positions agree with TRBD2. Germline trimming cut 3 bases from V and 3 bases from J; bases unmatched to any gene: 20. This CDR3 contains 19 residues. CDR1 and CDR2 from the germline V gene are DFQATT and SNEGSKA (reference sequence). DNA of the CDR3: TGCAGTGCTAGCGGGAGGGATGACACCCTACCGTGGTTTACAGATACGCAGTATTTT. The encoded protein is CSASGRDDTLPWFTDTQYF.

This clonotype was counted many times. The rearrangement links TRBV4-3 to TRBJ2-3; tentatively, D is TRBD2 (6 bases). This CDR3 comprises 17 residues. Trimming shortened V by 1 base and J by 3 bases, and 17 bases separated the two germline ends. The germline gives CDR1 LGHNA, CDR2 YSLEER. This chain's CDR3 is CASSQAFWRAGTDTQYF. The CDR3 DNA sequence: TGCGCCAGCAGCCAAGCTTTTTGGAGGGCGGGGACAGATACGCAGTATTTT.

The chain joins TRBV7-6 to TRBJ1-1, with 9 nucleotides matching TRBD1. The V segment lost 5 bases and the J segment 6 bases; nucleotides outside the gene matches: 4. This CDR3 has 13 amino acids. Looked up from germline, CDR1 is SGHVS and CDR2 is FNYEAQ. CDR3 DNA sequence: TGTGCCAGCAGCACCGACAGGGGGGCTGAAGCTTTCTTT. Its translation is CASSTDRGAEAFF. Complete variable domain (other parts from reference TRBV7-6 and TRBJ1-1): GAGVSQSPRYKVTKRGQDVALRCDPISGHVSLYWYRQALGQGPEFLTYFNYEAQQDKSGLPNDRFSAERPEGSISTLTIQRTEQRDSAMYRCASSTDRGAEAFFGQGTRLTVV.

This clonotype was observed a single time. Since no conserved phenylalanine or tryptophan closes the CDR3, a read error is the likely cause. The chain employs TRBV6-5 and TRBJ2-5; no clear D gene. Trimming cost V 0 bases and J 0 bases, with 8 bases left between them. The germline gives CDR1 MNHEY, CDR2 SVGAGI. This CDR3 is built from 15 residues. The DNA of the CDR3 is TGTGCCAGCAGTTACTCGAAACAGTACCAAGAGACCCAGTACCTC. Translated: CASSYSKQYQETQYL.